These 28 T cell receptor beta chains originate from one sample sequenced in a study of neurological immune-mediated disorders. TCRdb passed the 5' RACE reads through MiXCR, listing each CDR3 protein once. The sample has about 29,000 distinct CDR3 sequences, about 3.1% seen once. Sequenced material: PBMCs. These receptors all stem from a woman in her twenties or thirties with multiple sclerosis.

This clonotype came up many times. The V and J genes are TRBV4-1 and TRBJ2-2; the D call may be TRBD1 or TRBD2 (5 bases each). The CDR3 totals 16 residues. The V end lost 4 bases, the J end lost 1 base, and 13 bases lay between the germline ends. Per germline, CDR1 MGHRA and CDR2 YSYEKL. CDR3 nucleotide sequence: TGCGCCAGCAGCCGGCCCCCGGGGCAGAACACCGGGGAGCTGTTTTTT. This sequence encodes CASSRPPGQNTGELFF.

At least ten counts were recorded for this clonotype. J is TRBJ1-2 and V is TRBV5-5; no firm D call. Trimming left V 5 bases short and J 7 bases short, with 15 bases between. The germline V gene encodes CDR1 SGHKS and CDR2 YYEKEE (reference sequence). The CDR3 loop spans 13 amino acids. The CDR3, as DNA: TGTGCCAGCAGGGGGTCAGTTGGTGGTGGCTACACCTTC. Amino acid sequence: CASRGSVGGGYTF.

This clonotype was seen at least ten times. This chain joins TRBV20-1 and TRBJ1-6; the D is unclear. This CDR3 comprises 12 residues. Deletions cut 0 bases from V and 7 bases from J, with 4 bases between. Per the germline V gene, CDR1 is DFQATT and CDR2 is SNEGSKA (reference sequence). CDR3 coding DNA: TGCAGTGCTAGAGACGCAAATTCACCCCTCCACTTT. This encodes CSARDANSPLHF.

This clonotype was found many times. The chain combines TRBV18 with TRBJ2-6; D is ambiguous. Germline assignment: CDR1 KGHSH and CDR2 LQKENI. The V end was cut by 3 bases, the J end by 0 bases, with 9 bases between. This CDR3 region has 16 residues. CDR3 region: CASSPQTNSGANVLTF. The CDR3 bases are TGTGCCAGCTCACCCCAGACAAACTCTGGGGCCAACGTCCTGACTTTC. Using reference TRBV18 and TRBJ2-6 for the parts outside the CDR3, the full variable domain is NAGVMQNPRHLVRRRGQEARLRCSPMKGHSHVYWYRQLPEEGLKFMVYLQKENIIDESGMPKERFSAEFPKEGPSILRIQQVVRGDSAAYFCASSPQTNSGANVLTFGAGSRLTVL.

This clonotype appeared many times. The CDR3 nucleotides read TGTGCCAGCAGCGTTTCAGGGTTGGCCGGGGAGCTGTTTTTT. Protein: CASSVSGLAGELFF. The V and J genes are TRBV9 and TRBJ2-2; D might be TRBD1 (5 bases). With 2 bases removed from V and 6 bases from J, the gap between germline ends came to 11 bases. This CDR3 spans 14 amino acids. Per the germline V gene, CDR1 is SGDLS and CDR2 is YYNGEE.

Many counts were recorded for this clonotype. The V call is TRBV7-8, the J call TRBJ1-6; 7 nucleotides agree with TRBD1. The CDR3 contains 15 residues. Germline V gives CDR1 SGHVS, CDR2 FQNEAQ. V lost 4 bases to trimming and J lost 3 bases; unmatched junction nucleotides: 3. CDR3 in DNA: TGTGCCAGCAGCTCAGGGGGAGGCTATAATTCACCCCTCCACTTT. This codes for CASSSGGGYNSPLHF.

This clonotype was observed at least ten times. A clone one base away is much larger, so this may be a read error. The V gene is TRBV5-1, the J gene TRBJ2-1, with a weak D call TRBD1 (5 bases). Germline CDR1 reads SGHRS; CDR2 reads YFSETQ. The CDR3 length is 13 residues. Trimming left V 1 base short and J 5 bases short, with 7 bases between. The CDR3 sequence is CASSLQGDNEQFF. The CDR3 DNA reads TGCGCCAGCAGCTTGCAAGGGGACAATGAGCAGTTCTTC.

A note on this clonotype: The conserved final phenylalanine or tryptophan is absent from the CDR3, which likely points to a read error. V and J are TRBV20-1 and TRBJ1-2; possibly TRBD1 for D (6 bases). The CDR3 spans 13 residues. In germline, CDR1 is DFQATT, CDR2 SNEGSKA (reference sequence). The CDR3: CSTRNTGFGGYTY. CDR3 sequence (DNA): TGCAGTACTAGAAACACAGGGTTTGGTGGCTACACCTAC.

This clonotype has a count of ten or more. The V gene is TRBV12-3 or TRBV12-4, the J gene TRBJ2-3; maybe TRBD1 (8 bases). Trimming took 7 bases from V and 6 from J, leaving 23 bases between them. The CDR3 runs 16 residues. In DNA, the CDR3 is TGTGCCAGCACCCCGGGGGGTTACAGGGGGGTTGATACGCAGTATTTT. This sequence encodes CASTPGGYRGVDTQYF.

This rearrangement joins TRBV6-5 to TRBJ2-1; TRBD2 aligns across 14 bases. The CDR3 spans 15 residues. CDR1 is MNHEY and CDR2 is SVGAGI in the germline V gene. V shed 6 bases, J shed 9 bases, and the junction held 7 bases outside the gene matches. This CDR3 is CASRGTSGSTSEQFF. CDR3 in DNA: TGTGCCAGCAGGGGGACTAGCGGGAGTACCAGTGAGCAGTTCTTC.

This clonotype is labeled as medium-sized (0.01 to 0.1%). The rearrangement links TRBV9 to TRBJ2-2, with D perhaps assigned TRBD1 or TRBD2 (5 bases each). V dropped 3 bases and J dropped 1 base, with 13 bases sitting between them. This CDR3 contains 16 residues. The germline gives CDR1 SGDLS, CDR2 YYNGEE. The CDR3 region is CASSENPGRNTGELFF. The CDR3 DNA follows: TGTGCCAGCAGCGAGAATCCGGGACGGAACACCGGGGAGCTGTTTTTT. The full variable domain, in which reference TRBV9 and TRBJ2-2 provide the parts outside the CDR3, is DSGVTQTPKHLITATGQRVTLRCSPRSGDLSVYWYQQSLDQGLQFLIQYYNGEERAKGNILERFSAQQFPDLHSELNLSSLELGDSALYFCASSENPGRNTGELFFGEGSRLTVL.

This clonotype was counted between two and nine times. CDR3 sequence: CASILNRGRGDTQYF. Here the CDR3 DNA reads TGTGCCAGCATCCTCAACAGGGGGCGTGGAGATACGCAGTATTTT. This chain uses TRBV12-3 or TRBV12-4 with TRBJ2-3, with 9 bases identical to TRBD1. The CDR3 has 15 residues. With 7 bases clipped from V and 5 bases from J, the junction kept 10 bases outside the gene matches.

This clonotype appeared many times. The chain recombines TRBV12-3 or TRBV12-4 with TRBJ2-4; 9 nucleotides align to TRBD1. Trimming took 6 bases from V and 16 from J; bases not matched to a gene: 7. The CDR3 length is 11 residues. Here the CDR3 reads CASSLRDRVYF. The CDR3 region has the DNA TGTGCCAGCAGCCTCCGGGACAGGGTCTACTTC.

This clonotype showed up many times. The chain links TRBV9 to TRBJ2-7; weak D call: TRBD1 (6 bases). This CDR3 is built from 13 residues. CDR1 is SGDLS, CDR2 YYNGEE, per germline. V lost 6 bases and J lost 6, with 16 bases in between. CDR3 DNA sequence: TGTGCCAGCAACCCGGGACATCTGGGCGAGCAGTACTTC. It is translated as CASNPGHLGEQYF. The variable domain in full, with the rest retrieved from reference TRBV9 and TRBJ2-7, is DSGVTQTPKHLITATGQRVTLRCSPRSGDLSVYWYQQSLDQGLQFLIQYYNGEERAKGNILERFSAQQFPDLHSELNLSSLELGDSALYFCASNPGHLGEQYFGPGTRLTVT.

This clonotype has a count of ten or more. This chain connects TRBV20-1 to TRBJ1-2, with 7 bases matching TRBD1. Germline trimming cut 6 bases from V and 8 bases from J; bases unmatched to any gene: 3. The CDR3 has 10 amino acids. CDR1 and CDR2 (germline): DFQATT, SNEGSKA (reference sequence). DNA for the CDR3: TGCAGTGCGCAGGACAGGGGCTACACCTTC. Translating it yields CSAQDRGYTF.

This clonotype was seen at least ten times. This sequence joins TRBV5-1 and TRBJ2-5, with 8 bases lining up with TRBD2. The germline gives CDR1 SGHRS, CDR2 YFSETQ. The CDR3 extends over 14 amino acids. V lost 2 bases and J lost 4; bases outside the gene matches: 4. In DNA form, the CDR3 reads TGCGCCAGCAGCTTTTCGGGGGGGCTAGAGACCCAGTACTTC. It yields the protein CASSFSGGLETQYF.

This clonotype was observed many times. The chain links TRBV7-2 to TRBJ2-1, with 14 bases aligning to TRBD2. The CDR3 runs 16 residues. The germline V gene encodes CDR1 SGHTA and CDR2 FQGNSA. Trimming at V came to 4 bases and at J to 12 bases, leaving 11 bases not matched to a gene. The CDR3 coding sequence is TGTGCCAGCAGCTGGGACGGGACTAGCGGGGGAGTAGGGCAGTTCTTC. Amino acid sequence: CASSWDGTSGGVGQFF.

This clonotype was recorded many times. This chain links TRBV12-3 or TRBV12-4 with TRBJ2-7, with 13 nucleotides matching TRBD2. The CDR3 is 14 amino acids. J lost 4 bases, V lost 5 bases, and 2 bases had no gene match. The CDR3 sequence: CASSGLAGEYEQYF. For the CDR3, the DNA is TGTGCCAGCAGTGGACTAGCGGGGGAATACGAGCAGTACTTC.

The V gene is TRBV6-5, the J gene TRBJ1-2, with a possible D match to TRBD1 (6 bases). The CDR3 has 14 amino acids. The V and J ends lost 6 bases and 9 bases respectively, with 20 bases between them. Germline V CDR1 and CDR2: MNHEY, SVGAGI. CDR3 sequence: CASRYRVAGVSYTF. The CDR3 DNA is TGTGCCAGCAGATACAGGGTAGCAGGAGTGAGCTACACCTTC.

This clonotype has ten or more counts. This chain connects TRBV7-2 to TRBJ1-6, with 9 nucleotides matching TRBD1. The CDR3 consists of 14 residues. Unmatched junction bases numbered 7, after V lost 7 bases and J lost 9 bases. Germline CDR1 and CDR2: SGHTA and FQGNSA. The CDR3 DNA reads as TGTGCCAGCAACCCAGGACAGGGGTCTTCACCCCTCCACTTT. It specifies CASNPGQGSSPLHF.

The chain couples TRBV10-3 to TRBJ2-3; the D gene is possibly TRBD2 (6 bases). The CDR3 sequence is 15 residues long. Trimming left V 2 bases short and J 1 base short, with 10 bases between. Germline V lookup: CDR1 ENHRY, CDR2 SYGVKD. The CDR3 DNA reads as TGTGCCATCAGTGAGAGACTAGTCGGCACAGATACGCAGTATTTT. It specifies CAISERLVGTDTQYF.

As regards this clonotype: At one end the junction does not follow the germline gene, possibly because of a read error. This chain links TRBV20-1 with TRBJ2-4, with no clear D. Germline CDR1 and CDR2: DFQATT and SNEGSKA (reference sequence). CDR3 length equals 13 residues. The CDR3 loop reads CSALRVAKKIQYF. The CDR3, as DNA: TGCAGTGCTTTAAGGGTTGCCAAAAAAATTCAGTACTTC.

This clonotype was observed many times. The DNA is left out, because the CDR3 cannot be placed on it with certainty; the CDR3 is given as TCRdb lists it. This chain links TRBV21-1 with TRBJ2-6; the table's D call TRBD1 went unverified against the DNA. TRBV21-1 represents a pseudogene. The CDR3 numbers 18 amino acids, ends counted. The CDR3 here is CASSKKDRVASGANVLTF.

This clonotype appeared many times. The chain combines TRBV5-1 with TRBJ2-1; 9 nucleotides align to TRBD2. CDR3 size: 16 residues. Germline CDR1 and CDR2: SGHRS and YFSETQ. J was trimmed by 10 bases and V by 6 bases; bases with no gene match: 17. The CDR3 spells CASTFSGRGGLNEQFF. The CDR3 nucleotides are TGCGCCAGCACCTTTAGCGGGAGAGGTGGATTGAACGAGCAGTTCTTC.

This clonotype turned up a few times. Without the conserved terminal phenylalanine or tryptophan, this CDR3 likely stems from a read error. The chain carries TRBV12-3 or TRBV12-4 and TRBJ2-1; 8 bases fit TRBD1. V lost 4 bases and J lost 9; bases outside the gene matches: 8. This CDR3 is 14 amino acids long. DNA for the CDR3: TGTGCCAGCAGTTCAGGACAGGGCATCGGTGAGCAGTTCTTA. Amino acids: CASSSGQGIGEQFL.

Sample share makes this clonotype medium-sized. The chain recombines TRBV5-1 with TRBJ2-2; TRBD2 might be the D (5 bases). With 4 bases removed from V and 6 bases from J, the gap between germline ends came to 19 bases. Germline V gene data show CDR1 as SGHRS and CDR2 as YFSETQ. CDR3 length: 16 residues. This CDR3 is CASSHRMADSPGELFF. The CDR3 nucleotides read TGCGCCAGCAGCCACCGGATGGCGGACTCTCCCGGGGAGCTGTTTTTT.

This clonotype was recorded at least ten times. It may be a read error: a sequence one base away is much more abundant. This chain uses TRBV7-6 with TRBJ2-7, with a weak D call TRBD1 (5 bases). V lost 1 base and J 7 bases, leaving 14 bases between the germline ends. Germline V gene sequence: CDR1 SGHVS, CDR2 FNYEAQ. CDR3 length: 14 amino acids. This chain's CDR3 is CASSLETDTGEQYF. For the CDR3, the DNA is TGTGCCAGCAGCTTAGAGACGGACACTGGGGAGCAGTACTTC.

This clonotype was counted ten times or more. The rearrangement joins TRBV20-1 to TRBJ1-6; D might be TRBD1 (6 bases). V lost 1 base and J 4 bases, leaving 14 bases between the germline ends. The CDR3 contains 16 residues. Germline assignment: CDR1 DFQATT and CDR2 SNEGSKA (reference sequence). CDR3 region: CSARVWGPDYNSPLHF. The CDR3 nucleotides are TGCAGTGCTAGAGTATGGGGGCCAGATTATAATTCACCCCTCCACTTT.